The 22 T cell receptor beta chains given below trace back to one sample, sequenced in a study of regulatory T cells in long-lasting Graves disease. Arm-PCR of CDR3 regions and iRepertoire HTBI primers were the basis on which TCR beta libraries were built. TCRdb re-called the multiplex PCR reads through MiXCR, storing one row per CDR3 protein. The sample lists a few hundred thousand distinct CDR3 sequences; 15% were seen once. Time point noted: newly diagnosed GD, antithyroid drugs for less than 3 months. Scientists built the TCR library using RNA that was extracted from PBMCs. These data were likewise used in another study, on T cells in Graves' hyperthyroidism and ophthalmopathy.

Source: peripheral blood mononuclear cells (PBMCs), taken at new diagnosis, from a patient treated with antithyroid drugs. These receptors all come from a middle-aged woman with Graves disease.

This clonotype was counted between two and nine times. The genes are TRBV28 and TRBJ2-1; D is perhaps TRBD1 (6 bases). The CDR3 runs 16 residues. Germline loops: CDR1 MDHEN, CDR2 SYDVKM. Trimming took 6 bases from V and 2 from J, leaving 17 bases between them. In DNA, the CDR3 is TGTGCCAGCAGGGTGACCCTAGGGGGAGCCTACAATGAGCAGTTCTTC. It translates to CASRVTLGGAYNEQFF.

The table lists this clonotype with many counts. This chain joins TRBV20-1 and TRBJ2-5; 8 bases match TRBD1. V lost 2 bases and J lost 2; bases outside the gene matches: 4. This CDR3 comprises 14 residues. Germline V gene sequence: CDR1 DFQATT, CDR2 SNEGSKA (reference sequence). In DNA form, the CDR3 reads TGCAGTGCTAGACTAACAGGGGGTCAAGAGACCCAGTACTTC. Residues: CSARLTGGQETQYF.

In its sample, this clonotype was seen a few times. The chain is built from TRBV27 and TRBJ1-5, with no clear D. The V gene's germline CDR1 is MNHEY and CDR2 SMNVEV (reference sequence). V was pared by 2 bases and J by 5 bases, with 7 bases between. The CDR3 runs to 13 residues. This CDR3 reads CASSLNTHQPQHF. CDR3 in DNA: TGTGCCAGCAGTTTAAACACCCATCAGCCCCAGCATTTT.

This chain uses TRBV2 with TRBJ2-7; 9 nucleotides align to TRBD1. V shed 8 bases, J shed 7 bases, and the junction held 9 bases outside the gene matches. Germline CDR1 SNHLY, CDR2 FYNNEI. This CDR3 spans 13 amino acids. CDR3 protein: CASGDRVGEEQYF. DNA for the CDR3: TGTGCCAGCGGGGACAGGGTGGGTGAGGAGCAGTACTTC.

The chain recombines TRBV7-8 with TRBJ2-7, with no clear D. Trimming removed 5 bases at V and 2 bases at J, with 13 bases between. Per the germline V gene, CDR1 is SGHVS and CDR2 is FQNEAQ. The CDR3 consists of 14 residues. DNA of the CDR3: TGTGCCAGCAGCCTCAGCCGGGTCGCCTACGAGCAGTACTTC. This encodes CASSLSRVAYEQYF.

This clonotype showed up many times. This rearrangement joins TRBV7-9 to TRBJ2-2, with 7 bases matching TRBD1. Per germline, CDR1 SEHNR and CDR2 FQNEAQ (reference sequence). The CDR3 consists of 13 residues. The V gene end was trimmed by 5 bases and the J gene end by 8 bases; junction bases not matched to a gene: 5. The CDR3 nucleotides read TGTGCCAGCAGCCTCGGACAGGTTGGGGAGCTGTTTTTT. Translated, it gives CASSLGQVGELFF.

The chain joins TRBV28 to TRBJ1-2, with 7 bases identical to TRBD1. The J segment lost 4 bases and the V segment lost 7 bases, leaving 9 bases of the junction unmatched. The CDR3 is 14 residues long. The germline V gene has CDR1 MDHEN and CDR2 SYDVKM. The DNA for the CDR3 is TGTGCCAGCACCGGACAGGTTTTTAGCTATGGCTACACCTTC. It encodes CASTGQVFSYGYTF.

The genes are TRBV4-1 and TRBJ1-1; weak D call: TRBD1 (6 bases). CDR1 and CDR2 (germline): MGHRA, YSYEKL. V dropped 1 base and J dropped 3 bases, with 21 bases sitting between them. The length of the CDR3 is 18 residues. CDR3 DNA sequence: TGCGCCAGCAGCCAAGTACCATTGGTAACAGGGCGGTACACTGAAGCTTTCTTT. Residues: CASSQVPLVTGRYTEAFF.

This clonotype appeared many times. This chain links TRBV28 with TRBJ1-1; a possible D gene is TRBD1 (6 bases). Trimming took off 6 bases at V and 0 bases at J, with 14 bases between the two ends. The germline V gene encodes CDR1 MDHEN and CDR2 SYDVKM. The CDR3 is 15 amino acids. CDR3 nucleotide sequence: TGTGCCAGCAGACCCAGGGGTCTCATGAACACTGAAGCTTTCTTT. Encoded protein: CASRPRGLMNTEAFF.

This clonotype has only a few counts. The rearrangement links TRBV7-6 to TRBJ2-1, with D unclear. This CDR3 contains 15 residues. The germline V gene encodes CDR1 SGHVS and CDR2 FNYEAQ. The germline V and J ends were trimmed by 5 bases and 5 bases, with 16 bases remaining between them. The CDR3 DNA is TGTGCCAGCAGCGAGACACCACTTCATCACAATGAGCAGTTCTTC. It codes for CASSETPLHHNEQFF.

V and J are TRBV4-3 and TRBJ1-5, with 9 positions matching TRBD1. This CDR3 has 15 residues. CDR1 and CDR2 (germline): LGHNA, YSLEER. J was trimmed by 6 bases and V by 8 bases; bases with no gene match: 11. CDR3 coding DNA: TGCGCCAGCTTGACCGGGACAGGGATCCCTCAGCCCCAGCATTTT. This codes for CASLTGTGIPQPQHF.

This clonotype has at least ten counts. The V call is TRBV10-3, the J call TRBJ2-1, with 9 bases aligning to TRBD2. The CDR3 runs 15 residues. J gave up 7 bases and V 0 bases, and 4 bases lay outside the gene matches. Germline loops: CDR1 ENHRY, CDR2 SYGVKD. The CDR3: CAISESSSGSNEQFF. The CDR3 DNA is TGTGCCATCAGTGAGTCGAGTAGCGGGAGTAATGAGCAGTTCTTC.

This clonotype has at least ten counts. The chain combines TRBV30 with TRBJ2-7, with 8 bases fitting TRBD1. Per germline, CDR1 GTSNPN and CDR2 SVGIG (reference sequence). The CDR3 has 14 residues. The V gene end was trimmed by 0 bases and the J gene end by 3 bases; junction bases not matched to a gene: 4. CDR3 in amino acids: CAWSVGTGIYEQYF. The CDR3 DNA is TGTGCCTGGAGTGTGGGGACAGGAATCTACGAGCAGTACTTC.

The sample holds many counts of this clonotype. The chain combines TRBV19 with TRBJ1-2; D is ambiguous. Looked up from germline, CDR1 is LNHDA and CDR2 is SQIVND (reference sequence). CDR3 length: 15 amino acids. The V and J ends lost 2 bases and 4 bases respectively, with 14 bases between them. The CDR3 spells CASSISFQTPYGYTF. CDR3 DNA: TGTGCCAGTAGTATAAGCTTCCAGACACCCTATGGCTACACCTTC. Drawing the rest from reference TRBV19 and TRBJ1-2, the complete variable domain is DGGITQSPKYLFRKEGQNVTLSCEQNLNHDAMYWYRQDPGQGLRLIYYSQIVNDFQKGDIAEGYSVSREKKESFPLTVTSAQKNPTAFYLCASSISFQTPYGYTFGSGTRLTVV.

This clonotype was counted at least ten times. The chain is built from TRBV6-2 or TRBV6-3 and TRBJ2-7; 8 bases match TRBD2. The length of the CDR3 is 15 residues. Germline CDR1 and CDR2: MNHEY and SVGEGT. Trimming at V came to 4 bases and at J to 5 bases, leaving 10 bases not matched to a gene. Written as DNA, the CDR3 is TGTGCCAGCAGTTCCATACGGGAGGGCCTCCACGAGCAGTACTTC. It encodes CASSSIREGLHEQYF.

V usage is TRBV20-1 and J usage is TRBJ2-3, with D possibly called TRBD1 or TRBD2 (6 bases each). V was shortened by 2 bases and J by 0 bases, with 15 bases between the two germline ends. This CDR3 comprises 16 residues. Germline V lookup: CDR1 DFQATT, CDR2 SNEGSKA (reference sequence). The chain's CDR3 is CSARRGASASTDTQYF. The CDR3 nucleotides are TGCAGTGCTAGAAGGGGGGCTAGCGCTAGCACAGATACGCAGTATTTT.

This clonotype was observed at least ten times. This rearrangement joins TRBV20-1 to TRBJ1-1; D might be TRBD1 (5 bases). The CDR3 runs 15 residues. Germline CDR1 and CDR2: DFQATT and SNEGSKA (reference sequence). Trimming removed 0 bases at V and 1 base at J, with 12 bases between. CDR3 region: CSARDRGPRNTEAFF. DNA for the CDR3: TGCAGTGCTAGAGATAGGGGACCTAGGAACACTGAAGCTTTCTTT.

This chain links TRBV15 with TRBJ1-2, with D unresolved. CDR1 is LNHNV and CDR2 is YYDKDF in the germline V gene (reference sequence). CDR3 length: 14 residues. V lost 1 base, J lost 2 bases, and 8 bases lay in between. CDR3 region: CATSRAIGNYGYTF. For the CDR3, the DNA is TGTGCCACCAGCAGAGCTATTGGGAACTATGGCTACACCTTC.

This clonotype was recorded many times. The chain employs TRBV28 and TRBJ2-7, with 8 bases identical to TRBD2. J lost 0 bases, V lost 3 bases, and 7 bases had no gene match. CDR1 is MDHEN, CDR2 SYDVKM, per germline. This CDR3 region has 16 residues. The CDR3 DNA sequence: TGTGCCAGCAGTTTGAACCCACGGGAGGGCTCCTACGAGCAGTACTTC. Translation: CASSLNPREGSYEQYF.

Of note for this clonotype: A single base separates this from a much larger clone, so it may be a read error. The V gene is TRBV13, the J gene TRBJ2-5; TRBD2 is a possible D gene (6 bases). Germline CDR1 and CDR2: PRHDT and FYEKMQ (reference sequence). This CDR3 region has 13 residues. The CDR3 region has the DNA TGTGCCAGCAGCCCCAAACATCGGGAGACCCAGTGCTTC. Translation: CASSPKHRETQCF.

Ten or more counts support this clonotype. This rearrangement joins TRBV27 to TRBJ1-4; D gene unclear. The CDR3 contains 12 residues. Germline V gene data show CDR1 as MNHEY and CDR2 as SMNVEV (reference sequence). The V and J ends lost 6 bases and 0 bases respectively, with 2 bases between them. The CDR3 region has the DNA TGTGCCAGCAGCCCAACTAATGAAAAACTGTTTTTT. Protein sequence: CASSPTNEKLFF.

This clonotype was recorded many times. The rearrangement joins TRBV11-3 to TRBJ2-1, with D possibly TRBD2 on 6 matching bases. The CDR3 spans 15 residues. Looked up from germline, CDR1 is SGHNT and CDR2 is YENEEA. V shed 3 bases and J shed 5 bases, with 14 bases lying between them. CDR3 sequence (DNA): TGTGCCAGCAGCTTCCGGGTGGAGGGAAACAATGAGCAGTTCTTC. This translates into CASSFRVEGNNEQFF.